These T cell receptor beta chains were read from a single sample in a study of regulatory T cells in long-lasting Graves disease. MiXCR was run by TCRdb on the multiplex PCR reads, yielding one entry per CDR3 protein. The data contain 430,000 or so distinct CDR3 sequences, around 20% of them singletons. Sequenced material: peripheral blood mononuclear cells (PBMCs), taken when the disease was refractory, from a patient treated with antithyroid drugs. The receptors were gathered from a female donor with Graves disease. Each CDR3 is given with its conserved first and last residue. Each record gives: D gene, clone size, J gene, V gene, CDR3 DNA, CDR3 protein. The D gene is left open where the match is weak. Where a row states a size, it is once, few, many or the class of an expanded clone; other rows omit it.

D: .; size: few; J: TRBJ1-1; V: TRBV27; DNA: TGTGCCAGCAGTTTCTGGGCGGACGGTCCAGGGATCTTT; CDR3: CASSFWADGPGIF
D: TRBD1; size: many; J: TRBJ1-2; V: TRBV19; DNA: TGTGCCAGTAGTCTAAGGGACAGGGGGGACCCTGACGGCTACACCTTC; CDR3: CASSLRDRGDPDGYTF
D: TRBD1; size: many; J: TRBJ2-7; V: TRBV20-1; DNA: TGCAGTGCGGAGGGACAGGGGGCCTACGAGCAGTACTTC; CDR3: CSAEGQGAYEQYF
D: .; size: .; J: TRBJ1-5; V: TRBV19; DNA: TGTGCCAGTAGTATTGGGACAATGGACAATCAGCCCCAGCATTTT; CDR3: CASSIGTMDNQPQHF
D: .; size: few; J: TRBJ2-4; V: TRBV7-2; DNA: TGTGCCAGCAGCTCCTCGTTGGGCTTAGCCAAAAACATTCAGTACTTC; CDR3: CASSSSLGLAKNIQYF
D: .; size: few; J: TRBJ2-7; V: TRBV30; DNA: TGTGCCTGGAGTGGTAGCGAGCTAGGCTACGAGCAGTACTTC; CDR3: CAWSGSELGYEQYF
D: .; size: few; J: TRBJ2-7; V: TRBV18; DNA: TGTGCCAGCTCACCGGGTAGCGATTACTACGAGCAGTACTTC; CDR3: CASSPGSDYYEQYF
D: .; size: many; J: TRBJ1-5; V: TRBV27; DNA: TGTGCCAGCACCCCTACCCCGGGAGGCAATCAGCCCCAGCATTTT; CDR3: CASTPTPGGNQPQHF
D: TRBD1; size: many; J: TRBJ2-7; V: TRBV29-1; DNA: TGCAGCGTTAGAAGGACAGGGGGCATGTCCGAGCAGTACTTC; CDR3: CSVRRTGGMSEQYF
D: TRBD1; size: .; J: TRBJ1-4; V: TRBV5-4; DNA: TGTGCCAGCAGCTTCCAACAGGGGGAACTGTTTTTT; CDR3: CASSFQQGELFF
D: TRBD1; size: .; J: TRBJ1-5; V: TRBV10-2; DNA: TGCGCCAGCAGACCAACAGGGGGCGATCAGCCCCAGCATTTT; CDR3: CASRPTGGDQPQHF
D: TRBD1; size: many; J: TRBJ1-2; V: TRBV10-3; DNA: TGTGCCATAAGCGCGGGGACAGGGGTATATGGCTACACCTTC; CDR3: CAISAGTGVYGYTF
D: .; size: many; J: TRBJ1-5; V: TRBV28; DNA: TGTGCCAGCAGTATGGCCAGGGCCGGTATAAGCAATCAGCCCCAGCATTTT; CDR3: CASSMARAGISNQPQHF
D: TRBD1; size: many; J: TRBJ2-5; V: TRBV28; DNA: TGTGCCAGCAGCCCCGGAGACAGGGGGCCGTCGGTCCTACAAGAGACCCAGTACTTC; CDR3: CASSPGDRGPSVLQETQYF
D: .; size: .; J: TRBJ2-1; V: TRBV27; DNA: TGTGCCAGCAGTGTTGGACAAGAGCAGTTCTTC; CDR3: CASSVGQEQFF
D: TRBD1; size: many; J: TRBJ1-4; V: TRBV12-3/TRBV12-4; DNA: TGTGCCAGCAGTTCGGGGACAGTAAATGAAAAACTGTTTTTT; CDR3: CASSSGTVNEKLFF
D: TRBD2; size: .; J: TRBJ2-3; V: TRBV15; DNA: TGTGCCACCAGCAGAGCCCCTACTAGCGGGGGAAGTTCCACAGATACGCAGTATTTT; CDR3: CATSRAPTSGGSSTDTQYF
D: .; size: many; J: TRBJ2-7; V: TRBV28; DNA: TGTGCCAGCAGTTTCAACAGGGCGTACGAGCAGTACTTC; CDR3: CASSFNRAYEQYF
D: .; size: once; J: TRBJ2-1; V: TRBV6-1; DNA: TGTGCCAGCAACCTGGGGGGCCAGAACAATGAGCAGTTCTTC; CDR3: CASNLGGQNNEQFF
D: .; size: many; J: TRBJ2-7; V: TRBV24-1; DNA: TGTGCCACCAGTGATTCAGATCGGGAGTTCGACGAGCAGTACTTC; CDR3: CATSDSDREFDEQYF
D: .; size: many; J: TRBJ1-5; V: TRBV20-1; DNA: TGCAGTGCTATAGACGGAATTCAGCCCCAGCATTTT; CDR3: CSAIDGIQPQHF
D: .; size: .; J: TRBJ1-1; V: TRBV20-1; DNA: TGCAGTGCTAGTCAGGAGGGGGGACTCACTGAAGCTTTCTTT; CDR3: CSASQEGGLTEAFF
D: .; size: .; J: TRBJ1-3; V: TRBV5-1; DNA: TGCGCCAGCAGCTTGGAGGGCCTTGCCTCTGGAAACACCATATATTTT; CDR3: CASSLEGLASGNTIYF
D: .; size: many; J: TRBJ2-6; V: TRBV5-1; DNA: TGCGCCAGCAGACCGGACATACACTCTGGGGCCAACGTCCTGACTTTC; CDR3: CASRPDIHSGANVLTF
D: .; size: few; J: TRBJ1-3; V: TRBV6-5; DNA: TGTGCCAGCAGTTCAACAGGACGCTCTGGAAACACCATATATTTT; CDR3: CASSSTGRSGNTIYF
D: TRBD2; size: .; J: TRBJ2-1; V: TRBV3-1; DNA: TGTGCCAGCAGCTCGACGACTAGCGGGAGGGTAATTGAGCAGTTCTTC; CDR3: CASSSTTSGRVIEQFF
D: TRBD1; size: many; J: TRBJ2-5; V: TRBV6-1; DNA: TGTGCCAGCAGCACAGGGGACAGGGGGCAAGAGACCCAGTACTTC; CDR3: CASSTGDRGQETQYF
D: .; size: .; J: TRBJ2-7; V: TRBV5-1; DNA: TGCGCCAGCAGCTTGGAACAGGGGGGGTCCGAGCAGTACTTC; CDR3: CASSLEQGGSEQYF
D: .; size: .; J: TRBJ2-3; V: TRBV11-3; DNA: TGTGCCAGCAGCTTAGATGGAGATACGCAGTATTTT; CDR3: CASSLDGDTQYF
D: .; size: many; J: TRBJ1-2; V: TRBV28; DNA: TGTGCCAGCAGTAACCAACTGGGTTACTATGGCTACACCTTC; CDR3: CASSNQLGYYGYTF
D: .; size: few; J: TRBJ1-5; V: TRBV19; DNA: TGTGCCAGTAGTCTCGGGGGTTCTAAGGTCGGCAATCAGCCCCAGCATTTT; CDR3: CASSLGGSKVGNQPQHF
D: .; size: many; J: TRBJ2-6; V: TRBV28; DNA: TGTGCCAGTATGACAGGCGTATCTGGGGCCAACGTCCTGACTTTC; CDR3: CASMTGVSGANVLTF
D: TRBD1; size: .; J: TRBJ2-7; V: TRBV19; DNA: TGTGCCAGTAGTATTGTGGGGACAGGGGTCTACGAGCAGTACTTC; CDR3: CASSIVGTGVYEQYF
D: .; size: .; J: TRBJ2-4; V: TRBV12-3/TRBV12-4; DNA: TGTGCCAGCAGGCCGGGTAGAGAGGCGGCCAAAAACATTCAGTACTTC; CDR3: CASRPGREAAKNIQYF
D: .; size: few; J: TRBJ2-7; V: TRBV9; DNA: TGTGCCAGCAGCGTCTATCCCGACGGAAACTACGAGCAGTACTTC; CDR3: CASSVYPDGNYEQYF
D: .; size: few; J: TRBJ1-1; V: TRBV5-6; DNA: TGTGCCAGCAGCTTGGAATCTGGGAAAGCTTTCTTT; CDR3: CASSLESGKAFF
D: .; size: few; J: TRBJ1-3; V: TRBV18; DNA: TGTGCCAGCTCACCAACGGGATACGTAAACACCATATATTTT; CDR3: CASSPTGYVNTIYF
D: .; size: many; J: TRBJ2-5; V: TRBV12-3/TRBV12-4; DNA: TGTGCCAGCAGCTTCGTACGGCGGGACGCCTGGGAGACCCAGTACTTC; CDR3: CASSFVRRDAWETQYF
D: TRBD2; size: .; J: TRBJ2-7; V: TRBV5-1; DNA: TGCGCCAGCAGCCCGGGGGGGACTAGCGACCACGAGCAGTACTTC; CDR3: CASSPGGTSDHEQYF
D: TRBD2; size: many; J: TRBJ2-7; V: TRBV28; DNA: TGTGCCAGCAGCCCTATACCTGGGACTAGCGAGAACTACGAGCAGTACTTC; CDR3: CASSPIPGTSENYEQYF
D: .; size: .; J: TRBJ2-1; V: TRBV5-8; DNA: TGTGCCAGCAGCTCTGCTTGGAACGGGTCCTACAATGAGCAGTTCTTC; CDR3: CASSSAWNGSYNEQFF
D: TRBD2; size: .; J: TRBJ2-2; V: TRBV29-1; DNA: TGCAGCGTCCGAGGGACTAGCGGGACCACCGGGGAGCTGTTTTTT; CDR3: CSVRGTSGTTGELFF
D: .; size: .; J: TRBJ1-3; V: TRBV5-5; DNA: TGTGCCAGCAGCCCTGCGGAGGGGACGGTCTCTGGAAACACCATATATTTT; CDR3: CASSPAEGTVSGNTIYF
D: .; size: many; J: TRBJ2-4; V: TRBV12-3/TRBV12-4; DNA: TGTGCCAGCAGTTTGGACGGAAAAAACATTCAGTACTTC; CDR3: CASSLDGKNIQYF
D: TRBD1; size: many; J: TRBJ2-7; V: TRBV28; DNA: TGTGCCAGCAGCCCCACAGGGGGCTTCTACGAGCAGTACTTC; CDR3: CASSPTGGFYEQYF